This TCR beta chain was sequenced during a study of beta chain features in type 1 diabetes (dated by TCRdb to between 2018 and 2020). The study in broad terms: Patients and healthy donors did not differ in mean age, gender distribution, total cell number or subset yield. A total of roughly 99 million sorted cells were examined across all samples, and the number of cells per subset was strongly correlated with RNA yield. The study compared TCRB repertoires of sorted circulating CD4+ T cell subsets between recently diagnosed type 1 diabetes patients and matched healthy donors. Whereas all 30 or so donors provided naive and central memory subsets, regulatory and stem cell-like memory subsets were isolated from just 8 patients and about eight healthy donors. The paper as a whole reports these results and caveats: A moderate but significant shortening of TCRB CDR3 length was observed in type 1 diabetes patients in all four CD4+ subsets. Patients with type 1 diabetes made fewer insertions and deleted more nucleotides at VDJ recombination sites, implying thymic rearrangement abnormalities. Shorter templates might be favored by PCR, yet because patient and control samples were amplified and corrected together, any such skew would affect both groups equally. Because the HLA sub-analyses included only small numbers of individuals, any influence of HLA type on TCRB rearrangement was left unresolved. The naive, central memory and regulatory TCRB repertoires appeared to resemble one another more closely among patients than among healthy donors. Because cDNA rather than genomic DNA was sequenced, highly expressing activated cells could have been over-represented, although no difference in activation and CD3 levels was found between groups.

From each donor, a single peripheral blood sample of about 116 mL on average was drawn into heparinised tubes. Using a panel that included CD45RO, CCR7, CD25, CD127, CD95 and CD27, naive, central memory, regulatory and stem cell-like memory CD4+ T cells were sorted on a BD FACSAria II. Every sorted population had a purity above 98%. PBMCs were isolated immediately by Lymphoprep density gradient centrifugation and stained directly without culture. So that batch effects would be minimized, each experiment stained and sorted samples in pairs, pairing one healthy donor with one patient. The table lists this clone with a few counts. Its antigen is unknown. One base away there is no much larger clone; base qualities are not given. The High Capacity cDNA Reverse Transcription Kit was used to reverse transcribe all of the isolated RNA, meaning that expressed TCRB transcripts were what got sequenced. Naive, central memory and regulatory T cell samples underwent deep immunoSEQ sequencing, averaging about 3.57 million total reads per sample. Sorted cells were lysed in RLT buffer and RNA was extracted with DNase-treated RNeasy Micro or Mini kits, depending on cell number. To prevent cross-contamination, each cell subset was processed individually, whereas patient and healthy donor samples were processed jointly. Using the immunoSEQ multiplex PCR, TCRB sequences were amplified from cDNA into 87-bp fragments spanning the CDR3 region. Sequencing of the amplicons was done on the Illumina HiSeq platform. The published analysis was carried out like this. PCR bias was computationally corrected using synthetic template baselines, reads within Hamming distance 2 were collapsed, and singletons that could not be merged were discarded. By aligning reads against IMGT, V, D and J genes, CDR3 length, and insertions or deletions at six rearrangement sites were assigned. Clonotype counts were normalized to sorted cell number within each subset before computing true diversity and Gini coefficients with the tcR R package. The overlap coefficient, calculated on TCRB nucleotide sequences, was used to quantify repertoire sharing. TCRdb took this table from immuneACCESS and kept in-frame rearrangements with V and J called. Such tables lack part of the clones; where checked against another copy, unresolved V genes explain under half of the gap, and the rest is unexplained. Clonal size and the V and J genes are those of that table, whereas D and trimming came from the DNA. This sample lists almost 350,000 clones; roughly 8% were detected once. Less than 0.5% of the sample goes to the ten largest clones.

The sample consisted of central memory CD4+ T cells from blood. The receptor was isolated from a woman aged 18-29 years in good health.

The encoded CDR3 is CASSDGTGRVTDTQYF. The nucleotides are TGTGCCAGCAGCGACGGGACAGGGCGGGTAACAGATACGCAGTATTTT. The rearranged chain carries TRBV5-8 and TRBJ2-3; 9 central bases correspond to TRBD1. The germline V gene supplies CDR1 SGHTS and CDR2 YDEGEE. V has 4 bases trimmed and J has 3 bases trimmed; junction bases matching no gene number 9. From cysteine to phenylalanine, the CDR3 is 16 amino acids long. Of all the DNA, just the CDR3 is kept, 48 bases in frame from base 1.